The entry below gives a single T cell receptor beta chain sequence along with its context. This record belongs to a study of blood T cell repertoires in COVID-19. Study-level background: In each case, the material was cDNA or gDNA derived from T cells, B-cell-depleted T cells, or PBMCs.

Here immunoSEQ multiplex PCR was the method, and the copy in TCRdb shows in-frame clones only, minus some. This table holds a few hundred thousand clones, approximately 90% found once. This TCR was sampled from a human donor in a cohort exposed to, infected with or recovered from COVID-19 (not recorded which). The donor label of this sample is uncertain. Sequencing was performed on PBMCs or T cells enriched from blood (not recorded which).

Here the CDR3 reads CASSYDRGSRLYEQYF. As DNA, the CDR3 is TGTGCCAGCAGTTACGATCGGGGGAGTCGACTCTACGAGCAGTACTTC. The rearrangement joins TRBV6-5 to TRBJ2-7, with D possibly being TRBD2 (6 bases). Trimming took off 2 bases at V and 3 bases at J, with 17 bases between the two ends. CDR3 length equals 16 residues. CDR1 is MNHEY, CDR2 SVGAGI, per germline.